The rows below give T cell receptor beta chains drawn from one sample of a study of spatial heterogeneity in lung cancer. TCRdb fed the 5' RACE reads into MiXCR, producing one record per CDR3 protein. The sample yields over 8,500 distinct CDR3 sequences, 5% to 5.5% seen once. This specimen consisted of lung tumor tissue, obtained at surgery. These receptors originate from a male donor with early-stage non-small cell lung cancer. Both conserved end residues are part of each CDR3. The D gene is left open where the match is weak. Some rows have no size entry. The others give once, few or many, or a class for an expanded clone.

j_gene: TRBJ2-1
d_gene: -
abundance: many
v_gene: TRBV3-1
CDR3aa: CASSQGLPSYNEQFF
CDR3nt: TGTGCCAGCAGCCAAGGGCTTCCCTCCTACAATGAGCAGTTCTTC

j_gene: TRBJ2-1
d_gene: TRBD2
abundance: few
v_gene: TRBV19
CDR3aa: CASKETSGRYEQFF
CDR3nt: TGTGCCAGTAAAGAGACTAGCGGGAGGTATGAGCAGTTCTTC

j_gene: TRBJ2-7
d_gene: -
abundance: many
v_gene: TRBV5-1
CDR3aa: CASSLATIGIQEQYF
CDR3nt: TGCGCCAGCAGCTTGGCCACAATCGGGATCCAGGAGCAGTACTTC

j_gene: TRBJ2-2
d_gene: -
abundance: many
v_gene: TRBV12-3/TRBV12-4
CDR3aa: CASSLGGATGELFF
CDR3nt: TGTGCCAGCAGTTTAGGGGGAGCTACCGGGGAGCTGTTTTTT

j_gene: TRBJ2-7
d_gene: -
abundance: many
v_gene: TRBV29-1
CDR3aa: CSVGTEARYEQYF
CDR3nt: TGCAGCGTTGGGACAGAGGCTCGGTACGAGCAGTACTTC

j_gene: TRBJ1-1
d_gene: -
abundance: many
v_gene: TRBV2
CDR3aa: CASSENWGTEAFF
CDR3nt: TGTGCCAGCAGTGAAAATTGGGGCACTGAAGCTTTCTTT

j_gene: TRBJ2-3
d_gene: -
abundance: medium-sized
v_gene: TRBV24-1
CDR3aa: CATSDVGGTDTQYF
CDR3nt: TGTGCCACCAGTGATGTGGGTGGCACAGATACGCAGTATTTT

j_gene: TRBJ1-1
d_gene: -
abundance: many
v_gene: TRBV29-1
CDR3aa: CSVAGRSNTEAFF
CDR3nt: TGCAGCGTAGCGGGACGGTCGAACACTGAAGCTTTCTTT

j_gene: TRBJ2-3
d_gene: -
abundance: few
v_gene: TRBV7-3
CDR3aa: CASSLWGREDTQYF
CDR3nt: TGTGCCAGCAGCTTATGGGGGCGGGAAGATACGCAGTATTTT

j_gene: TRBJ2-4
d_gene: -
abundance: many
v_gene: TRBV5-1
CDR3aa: CASSFYGEAKNIQYF
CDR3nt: TGCGCCAGCAGCTTTTACGGGGAAGCCAAAAACATTCAGTACTTC

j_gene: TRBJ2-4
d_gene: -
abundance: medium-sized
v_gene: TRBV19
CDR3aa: CASSPEEVNIQYF
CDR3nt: TGTGCCAGTAGCCCTGAGGAGGTAAACATTCAGTACTTC

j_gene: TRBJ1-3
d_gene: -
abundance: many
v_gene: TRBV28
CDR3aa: CASSSRAARAAGNTIYF
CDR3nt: TGTGCCAGCAGTTCCCGGGCCGCCAGGGCGGCTGGAAACACCATATATTTT

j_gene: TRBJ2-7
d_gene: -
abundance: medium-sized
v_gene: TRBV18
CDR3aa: CASSLSGTYEQYF
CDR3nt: TGTGCCAGCTCACTCTCGGGTACCTACGAGCAGTACTTC

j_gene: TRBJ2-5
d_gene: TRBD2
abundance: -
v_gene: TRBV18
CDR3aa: CASSPASGGLETQYF
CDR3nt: TGTGCCAGCTCACCTGCTAGCGGGGGGCTGGAGACCCAGTACTTC

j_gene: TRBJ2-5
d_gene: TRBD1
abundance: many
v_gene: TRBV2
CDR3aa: CASSARTGKETQYF
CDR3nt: TGTGCCAGCAGTGCTCGGACAGGGAAGGAGACCCAGTACTTC

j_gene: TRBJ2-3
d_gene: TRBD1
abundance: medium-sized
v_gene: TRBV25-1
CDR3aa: CASSGTGRATQYF
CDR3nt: TGTGCCAGCAGTGGGACAGGTCGTGCTACGCAGTATTTT